These T cell receptor beta chains were read from a single sample in a study of blood T cells in healthy people across ages. TCRdb passed the 5' RACE reads through MiXCR, listing each CDR3 protein once. The sample holds some 1,800,000 distinct CDR3 sequences, roughly 43% seen once. Sequencing was performed on blood. These receptors originate from a human donor in good health. Both conserved end residues are part of each CDR3. Size values are once, few and many counts, or a class for expanded clones, and some rows have none.

.,TRBV5-1,TRBJ1-1,CASSLLDSYTEAFF
.,TRBV6-5,TRBJ2-1,CASSYSTGDLYEQFF
.,TRBV3-1,TRBJ2-7,CASSRQILYNYEQYF
few,TRBV7-2,TRBJ2-1,CASSLYNWGENNEQFF
.,TRBV2,TRBJ1-4,CASSFLGWTATNEKLFF
.,TRBV12-3/TRBV12-4,TRBJ1-4,CASSLRGQEGEKLFF
.,TRBV20-1,TRBJ1-2,CSARVSGVGDGYTF
.,TRBV5-1,TRBJ2-1,CASSRRTRGSCGEQFF
.,TRBV6-2/TRBV6-3,.,CASSKTGGETQYF
.,TRBV24-1,TRBJ2-3,CATSDSGTTQTDTQYF
.,TRBV4-2,TRBJ2-7,CASSQDHYVSAYEQYF
.,TRBV15,TRBJ1-2,CATSREGRGYTF
.,TRBV7-2,TRBJ2-3,CASSEVAVSTDTQYF
.,TRBV6-5,TRBJ2-1,CASSYSSGAARYNEQFF
.,TRBV6-1,TRBJ1-2,CASSEIDGYGYTF
.,TRBV7-3,TRBJ2-3,CASSPDSGGYTQYF
.,TRBV12-3/TRBV12-4,TRBJ1-2,CASSVDIESYGYTF
.,TRBV20-1,TRBJ2-7,CSATRLGQNSYEQYF
.,TRBV7-9,TRBJ2-1,CASSLEPFVGTSSYNEQFF
.,TRBV19,.,CASSTGLGNDEQYF
.,TRBV11-2,TRBJ2-5,CASSSRTGGKVWEQYF
.,TRBV3-1,TRBJ2-5,CASSRSLGAGALYQETQYF
once,TRBV27,TRBJ1-2,CASSLGTGDNGYTF